A few counts support the clone carrying this T cell receptor beta chain. The use of a sample-barcoded 5' primer and a J-beta primer mix characterized a second PCR of about 6 to 12 cycles. Through a template-switch adaptor with 12 random nucleotides, each cDNA molecule received a tag. TCRdb itself ran the 5' RACE reads through MiXCR, one entry per CDR3 protein. The data hold 650,000 to 1,000,000 distinct CDR3 sequences, with about 34% observed a single time. This record comes from a study of blood T cells in healthy people across ages. The CDR3 extends over 15 amino acids. Between the trimmed V and J ends, which lost 5 bases and 3 bases, there was a span of 14 bases. Germline loops: CDR1 SGHRS, CDR2 YFSETQ.

The TCR sequence derives from a young man in good health. The chain carries TRBV5-1 and TRBJ1-4, with D possibly being TRBD1 (5 bases). The sample taken for sequencing was blood. The CDR3 DNA reads as TGCGCCAGCAGGAACGAGCCGGGGGCTAATGAAAAACTGTTTTTT. It is translated as CASRNEPGANEKLFF. Full variable domain (remainder filled in from reference TRBV5-1 and TRBJ1-4): KAGVTQTPRYLIKTRGQQVTLSCSPISGHRSVSWYQQTPGQGLQFLFEYFSETQRNKGNFPGRFSGRQFSNSRSEMNVSTLELGDSALYLCASRNEPGANEKLFFGSGTQLSVL.